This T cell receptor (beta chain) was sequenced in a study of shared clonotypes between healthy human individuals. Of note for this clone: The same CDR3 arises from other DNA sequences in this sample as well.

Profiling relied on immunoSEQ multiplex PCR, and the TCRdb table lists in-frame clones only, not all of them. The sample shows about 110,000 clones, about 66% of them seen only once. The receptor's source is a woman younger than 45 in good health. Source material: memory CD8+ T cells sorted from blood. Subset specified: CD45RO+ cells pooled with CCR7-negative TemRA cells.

CDR3 in amino acids: CASSPGPNYEQYF. CDR3 coding DNA: TGTGCCAGCAGCCCAGGACCGAACTACGAGCAGTACTTC. V gene TRBV7-6 combines with J gene TRBJ2-7; D uncertain. CDR3 size: 13 residues. The germline gives CDR1 SGHVS, CDR2 FNYEAQ. V shed 5 bases and J shed 3 bases, with 11 bases lying between them.